The source of this TCR beta chain is a study of cytomegalovirus exposure and HLA in healthy donors (dated by TCRdb to about 2017). Regarding the complete study: In an earlier analysis of roughly 590 of the donors, 250 to 350 Gb of sequence data and 100 million or so unique TCR beta sequences from 180 million or so T cells were reported. An early release covering roughly 600 HLA-typed donors comprised approximately 300 gigabases of sequencing data and roughly 85 million unique TCR sequences. Of the roughly 410 genotyped donors, roughly 80% were placed in the genetic ancestry cluster associated with self-reported Caucasian donors. The study aimed to test whether signatures of past pathogen exposure could be identified by cataloging public T cell receptors. The study profiled the T cell repertoires of 500 to 800 subjects by immunosequencing and related them to cytomegalovirus serostatus. Along with the roughly 700-subject first cohort, a separate validation cohort of about 110 different subjects was used. High-throughput TCR immunosequencing, statistical association of individual TCRs with disease status, and machine learning were combined to predict cytomegalovirus infection status. A later analysis re-analyzed previously published TCR beta repertoires from 650 to 800 donors and added high-resolution HLA genotyping to study TCR occurrence patterns. The later analysis used no new phenotypic data to find candidate immune exposures, relying instead on TCR beta sequences and their occurrence across donors. An earlier analysis of roughly 600 of the donors used high-throughput TCR beta sequencing to judge whether each TCR beta V gene segment behaved as functional or pseudogenic. Alongside the repertoire data, information on donor age, sex, ethnicity and CMV serostatus was compiled. A later genetic analysis used genome-wide SNP genotypes for about three fifths of the 666 donors, treating that subset as a discovery cohort. Every discovery cohort repertoire had been produced on one sequencing platform. Class I and class II HLA loci were covered by the typing at four-digit resolution. Typing coverage varied by locus: roughly 629-640 donors for A, B, C, DRB1 and DQB1; around 560 for DQA1; more than 600 for DPA1; around 490 for DPB1. About 5 DR-DQ haplotypes were handled as single units for association and clustering, since linkage in the cohort was strong. Among roughly 400 genotyped donors of the cohort, an average of roughly 230,000 unique TCR beta nucleotide sequences was sequenced per donor, of which about 18% were non-productive.

Concerning this clone itself: It lacks a known antigen. Base qualities are not recorded, but no much larger clone differs from it by a single base.

Libraries were prepared through the immunoSEQ multiplex PCR assay. A mixture of 60 forward primers for TCR Vbeta segments and 13 reverse primers for TCR Jbeta segments was used in the multiplex PCR. The CDR3 region of rearranged TCR beta genes was amplified from genomic DNA by a multiplex PCR assay. The amplified TCR beta libraries were sequenced on the Illumina HiSeq System as 87-base-pair reads. The paper's data handling went like this. A later analysis tallied some 79 million unique TCR beta chains across the 700 or so repertoires, and approximately 12 million of those chains were shared by two or more donors. To remove PCR and sequencing errors, raw reads were error-corrected and collapsed into unique sequences using a nearest-neighbor algorithm that merged closely related sequences. CDR3 sequences were aligned to IMGT reference sequences to assign V, D and J gene segments. Each retained sequence needed at least a six-nucleotide match to both a V gene segment and a J gene segment. Rearrangements were classified as productive when the CDR3 lacked stop codons and remained in frame with V and J, and all other rearrangements were classified as non-productive. CDR3 was defined according to IMGT convention as the region running from the second conserved V-encoded cysteine to the conserved J-encoded phenylalanine. In an earlier analysis of 500 to 650 of the donors, sequences lacking an unambiguous match to a single V gene segment were excluded. An earlier analysis of 587 of the donors classified V segments as functional when productive rearrangements were above 56.7% and as segregating when the standard deviation between donors was above 5%. A statistical classification framework was built to diagnose cytomegalovirus status from the catalog of TCR beta chain sequences. A later analysis assigned V and J genes by comparing TCR nucleotide sequences with IMGT/GENE-DB human TR gene sequences. The TCRdist pipeline was used in a later analysis to assign CDR3 sequences and most-parsimonious VDJ recombination scenarios. In a later analysis, every TCR beta chain was defined by the combination of its CDR3 amino acid sequence and its V-gene family, and reads without a unique V-gene family were dropped. In a later analysis, approximately 590 highly shared, low-generation-probability nucleotide sequences were removed to address suspected cross-contamination and a sequencing artifact. A later analysis calculated a clonal expansion index for each public chain from normalized within-repertoire ranks of inferred template counts. Generation probabilities in a later analysis came from a VDJ recombination model fitted to out-of-frame rearrangements, and those results were checked against IGoR. In a later analysis, TCR-TCR, TCR-HLA and TCR-CMV co-occurrence was scored with hypergeometric tests, and a repertoire-size bias correction was applied to TCR pairs. False discovery rates were estimated in a later analysis by permuting HLA or CMV assignments 20 times. In a later analysis, co-occurring TCRs were grouped with DBSCAN, and TCRdist sequence similarity was added when clustering was performed within HLA-allele-positive subsets. For co-occurrence clustering, repertoires with fewer than 30,000 or more than 120,000 public chains were excluded, along with five repertoires with anomalous nucleotide sharing. The source is immuneACCESS, and TCRdb retained only in-frame sequences with V and J called. Part of the clones is not carried over; for the studies checked, unresolved V genes explain less than half of this, and the remainder is unexplained. That table furnishes V, J and clone size, whereas the DNA furnished D and trimming. This sample has 130,000 to 150,000 clones in its table, and about four fifths of those were observed once. Roughly 4.8% of the sample rests with the top ten.

General conclusions and limits of the study: A later analysis reported that several top co-occurrence clusters appeared linked to parvovirus B19, influenza, CMV and Epstein-Barr virus. Compared with equally common non-associated chains, HLA-associated TCR beta chains in a later analysis were more clonally expanded and had lower generation probabilities. Approximately 16 rarely observed V segments, including chromosome 9 orphons, were excluded from the earlier analysis of about 500 of the donors because counts were too low. The study gave a list of about 160 TCR beta chains associated with cytomegalovirus. A later analysis found that most CMV-associated TCR beta chains appeared HLA-restricted, with HLA associations seemingly driven largely by CMV exposure. Across donors, most TCR sequences were observed very rarely, whereas some public TCRs were present in many individuals. A cluster of highly shared sequence variants was judged likely to represent a technical artifact of the sequencing pipeline. In both the original and validation cohorts, the classifier was reported to diagnose cytomegalovirus status with high specificity and sensitivity. Broadly in line with IMGT annotations, most TCR beta V segments showed up in productive rearrangements about 87% or about 30% of the time in an earlier analysis of under 700 of the donors. Correlated functional status among segregating V segments might reflect linkage disequilibrium, but an unknown experimental factor could not be ruled out. The 87-base-pair reads could not distinguish some IMGT-functional V segments, including TRBV6-2 and TRBV6-3, so those segments were excluded. HLA typing was unavailable for some donors at each locus, so association tests used only the typed subset. The presence/absence analyses assumed that sequencing depth was roughly uniform across donors, and that assumption may not be true. In a later analysis, TCR association rates were found to vary across HLA loci, with the most associated TCRs seen for DRB1 alleles and the fewest for HLA-C alleles. A few of the identified cytomegalovirus-associated TCR beta chains were confirmed in vitro to be specific for cytomegalovirus antigens. The cohort was sequenced for TCR beta chains only, and without alpha or paired-chain data the features that could be detected were limited. Compared with the approximately 720-donor mean, donors in an Asian-associated ancestry cluster had fewer N-insertions in productive TCRs, according to a later genetic analysis. The authors suggested that the approach could potentially be generalized to other disease states and immunological phenotypes. In a later analysis, some 17,000 TCR beta sequences were associated with specific HLA alleles at a false discovery rate of 0.05. An association between a missense DCLRE1C variant and V-gene and J-gene trimming of TCR beta chains was found in a later genetic analysis and replicated in an independent cohort. CMV serostatus was the only immune exposure information available for the cohort. When HLA alleles, especially DR and DQ, strongly co-occurred, attributing TCR associations to individual alleles was difficult. A further reported finding was that TCR beta sequences accurately predicted the HLA-A and HLA-B alleles for most subjects in the first cohort.

CDR1 and CDR2, per the germline V gene, are SGHRS and YFSETQ. CDR3 length: 16 amino acids, cysteine to phenylalanine. CDR3 DNA only is kept here, 48 bases in frame from base 1. Trimming removed 0 bases from V and 1 base from J, leaving 13 bases between the germline ends. The cohort comprised 666 healthy bone marrow donors. At the time of sampling, every cohort member was nominally healthy, though immune exposures that went unrecorded were likely present. The donor was CMV seronegative and belonged to the group of 350 or so seronegative cohort members. A peripheral blood sample was provided by each donor, and peripheral blood mononuclear cells were used for TCR beta sequencing. The Qiagen DNeasy Blood Extraction Kit was used to extract genomic DNA from the blood cell samples.

Sequencing was carried out using PBMCs. In this chain, TRBV5-1 is recombined with TRBJ2-5; no confident D gene assignment can be made. This clonotype was obtained from a man aged 35-49 years in good health and CMV-seronegative. The DNA sequence is TGCGCCAGCAGCTTGGGGTCCGCAGGCCCCCAAGAGACCCAGTACTTC. It translates to CASSLGSAGPQETQYF.